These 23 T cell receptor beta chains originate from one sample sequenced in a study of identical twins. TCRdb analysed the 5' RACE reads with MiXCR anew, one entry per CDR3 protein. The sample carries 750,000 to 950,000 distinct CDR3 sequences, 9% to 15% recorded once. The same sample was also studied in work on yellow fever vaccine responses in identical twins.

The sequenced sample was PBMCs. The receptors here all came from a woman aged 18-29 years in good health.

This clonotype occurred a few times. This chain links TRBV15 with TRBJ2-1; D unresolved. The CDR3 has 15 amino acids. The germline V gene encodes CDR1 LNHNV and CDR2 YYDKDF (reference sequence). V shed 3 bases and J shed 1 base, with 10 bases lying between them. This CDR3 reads CATSRRSTSYNEQFF. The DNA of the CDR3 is TGTGCCACCAGCAGGAGGAGTACGTCCTACAATGAGCAGTTCTTC.

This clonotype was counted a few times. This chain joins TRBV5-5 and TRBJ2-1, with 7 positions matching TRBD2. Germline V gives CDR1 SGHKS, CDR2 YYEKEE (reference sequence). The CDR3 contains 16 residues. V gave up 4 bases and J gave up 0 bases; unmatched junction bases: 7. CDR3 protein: CASSILPGGSYNEQFF. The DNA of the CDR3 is TGTGCCAGCAGCATACTACCGGGAGGCTCCTACAATGAGCAGTTCTTC.

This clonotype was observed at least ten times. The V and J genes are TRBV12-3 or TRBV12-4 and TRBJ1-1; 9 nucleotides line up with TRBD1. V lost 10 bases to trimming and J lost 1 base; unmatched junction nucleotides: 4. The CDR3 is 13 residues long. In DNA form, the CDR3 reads TGTGCCACTCGGACAGGGGAGAACACTGAAGCTTTCTTT. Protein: CATRTGENTEAFF.

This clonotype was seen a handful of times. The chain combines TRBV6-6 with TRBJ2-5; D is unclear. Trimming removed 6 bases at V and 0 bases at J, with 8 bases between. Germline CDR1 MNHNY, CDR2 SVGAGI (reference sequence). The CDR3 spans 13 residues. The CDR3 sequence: CASSPVDQETQYF. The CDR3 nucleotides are TGTGCCAGCAGCCCCGTGGACCAAGAGACCCAGTACTTC.

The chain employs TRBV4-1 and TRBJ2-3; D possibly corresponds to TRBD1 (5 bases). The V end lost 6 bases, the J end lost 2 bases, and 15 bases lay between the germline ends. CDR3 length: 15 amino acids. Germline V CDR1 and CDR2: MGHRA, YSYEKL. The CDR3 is CASRRQGDFTDTQYF. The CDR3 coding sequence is TGCGCCAGCAGGCGGCAGGGCGATTTCACAGATACGCAGTATTTT.

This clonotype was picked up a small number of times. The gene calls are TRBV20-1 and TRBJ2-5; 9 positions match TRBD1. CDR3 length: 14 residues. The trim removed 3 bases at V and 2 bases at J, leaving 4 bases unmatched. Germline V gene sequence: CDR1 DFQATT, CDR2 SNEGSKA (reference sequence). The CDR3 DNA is TGCAGTGCTAGGACGACAGGGGGACAAGAGACCCAGTACTTC. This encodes CSARTTGGQETQYF.

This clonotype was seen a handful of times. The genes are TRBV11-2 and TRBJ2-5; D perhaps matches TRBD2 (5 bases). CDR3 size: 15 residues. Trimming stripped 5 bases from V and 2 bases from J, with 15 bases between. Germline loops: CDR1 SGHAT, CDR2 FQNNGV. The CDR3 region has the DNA TGTGCCAGCAGCCCTACTAGGGTTTTTCAAGAGACCCAGTACTTC. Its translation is CASSPTRVFQETQYF.

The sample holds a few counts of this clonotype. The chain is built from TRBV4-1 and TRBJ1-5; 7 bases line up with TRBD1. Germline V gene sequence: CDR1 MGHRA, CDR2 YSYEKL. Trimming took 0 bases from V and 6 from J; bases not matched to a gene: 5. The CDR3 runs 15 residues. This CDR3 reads CASSQDRPGGQPQHF. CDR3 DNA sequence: TGCGCCAGCAGCCAAGATCGGCCAGGGGGTCAGCCCCAGCATTTT.

CDR3 protein: CASSFTSPDSNYGYTF. The CDR3 region has the DNA TGCGCCAGCAGCTTTACATCCCCGGACAGTAACTATGGCTACACCTTC. The genes are TRBV5-1 and TRBJ1-2, with a tentative D call TRBD1 (6 bases). Trimming stripped 2 bases from V and 1 base from J, with 15 bases between. Looked up from germline, CDR1 is SGHRS and CDR2 is YFSETQ. There are 16 residues in the CDR3.

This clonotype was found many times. Here the CDR3 reads CASSLMDSSSYNEQFF. The CDR3 nucleotides are TGCGCCAGCAGCTTGATGGATTCGAGCTCCTACAATGAGCAGTTCTTC. The chain carries TRBV5-1 and TRBJ2-1; D ambiguous. Trimming took 1 base from V and 0 from J, leaving 11 bases between them. CDR3 length: 16 residues. Germline assignment: CDR1 SGHRS and CDR2 YFSETQ.

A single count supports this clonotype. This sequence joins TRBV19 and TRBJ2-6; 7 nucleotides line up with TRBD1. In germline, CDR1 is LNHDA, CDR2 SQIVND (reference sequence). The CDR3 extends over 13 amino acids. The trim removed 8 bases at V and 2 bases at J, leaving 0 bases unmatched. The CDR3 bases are TGTGCCAGTGACAGGGCTGGGGCCAACGTCCTGACTTTC. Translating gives CASDRAGANVLTF.

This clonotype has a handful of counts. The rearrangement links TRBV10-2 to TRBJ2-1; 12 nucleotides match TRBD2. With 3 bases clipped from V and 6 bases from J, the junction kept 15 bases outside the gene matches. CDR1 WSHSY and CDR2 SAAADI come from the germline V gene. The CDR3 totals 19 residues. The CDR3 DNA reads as TGCGCCAGCAGTGATCGTGCTAGCGGGGGGGCCGACGTGGTCAATGAGCAGTTCTTC. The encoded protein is CASSDRASGGADVVNEQFF.

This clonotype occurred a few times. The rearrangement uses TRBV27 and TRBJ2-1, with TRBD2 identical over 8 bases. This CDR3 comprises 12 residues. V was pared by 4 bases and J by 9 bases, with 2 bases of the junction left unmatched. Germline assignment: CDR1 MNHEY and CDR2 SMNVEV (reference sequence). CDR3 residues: CASSSTSGEQFF. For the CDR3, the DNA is TGTGCCAGCAGTTCTACTAGCGGTGAGCAGTTCTTC.

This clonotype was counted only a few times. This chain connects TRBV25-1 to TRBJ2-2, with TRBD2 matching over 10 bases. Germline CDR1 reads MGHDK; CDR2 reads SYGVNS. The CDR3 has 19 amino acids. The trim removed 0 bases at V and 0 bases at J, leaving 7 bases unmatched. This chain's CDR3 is CASSEYPSGGYTNTGELFF. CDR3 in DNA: TGTGCCAGCAGTGAATATCCTAGCGGGGGATACACGAACACCGGGGAGCTGTTTTTT.

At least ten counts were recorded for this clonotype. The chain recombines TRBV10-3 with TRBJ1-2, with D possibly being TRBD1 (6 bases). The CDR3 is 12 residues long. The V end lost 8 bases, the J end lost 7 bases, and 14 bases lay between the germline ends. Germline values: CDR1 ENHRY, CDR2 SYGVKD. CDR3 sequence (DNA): TGTGCCATCCGAGAGGGGGGTGGTGGCTACACCTTC. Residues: CAIREGGGGYTF.

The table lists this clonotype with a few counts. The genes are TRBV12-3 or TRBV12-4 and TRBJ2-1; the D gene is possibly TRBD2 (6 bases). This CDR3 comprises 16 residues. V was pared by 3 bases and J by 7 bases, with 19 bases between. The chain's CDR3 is CASSLSLWRGGNEQFF. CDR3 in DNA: TGTGCCAGCAGTTTGTCCCTCTGGAGGGGTGGGAATGAGCAGTTCTTC.

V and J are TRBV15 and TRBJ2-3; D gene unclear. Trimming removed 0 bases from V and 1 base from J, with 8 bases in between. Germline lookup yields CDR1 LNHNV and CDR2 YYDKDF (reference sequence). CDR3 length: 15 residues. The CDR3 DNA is TGTGCCACCAGCAGAGAGGGTGGCCGCACAGATACGCAGTATTTT. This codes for CATSREGGRTDTQYF.

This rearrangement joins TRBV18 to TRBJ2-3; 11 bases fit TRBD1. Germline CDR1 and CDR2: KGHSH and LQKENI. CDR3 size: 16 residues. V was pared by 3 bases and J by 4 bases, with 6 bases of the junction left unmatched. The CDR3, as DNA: TGTGCCAGCTCACCTCTAGGACAGGGGGCATCAGATACGCAGTATTTT. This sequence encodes CASSPLGQGASDTQYF.

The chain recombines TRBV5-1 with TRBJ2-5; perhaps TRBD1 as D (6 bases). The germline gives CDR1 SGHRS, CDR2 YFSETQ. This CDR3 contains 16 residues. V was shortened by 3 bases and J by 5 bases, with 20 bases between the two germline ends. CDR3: CASSSRPLTGWETQYF. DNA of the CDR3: TGCGCCAGCAGCTCCCGACCCCTTACAGGGTGGGAGACCCAGTACTTC.

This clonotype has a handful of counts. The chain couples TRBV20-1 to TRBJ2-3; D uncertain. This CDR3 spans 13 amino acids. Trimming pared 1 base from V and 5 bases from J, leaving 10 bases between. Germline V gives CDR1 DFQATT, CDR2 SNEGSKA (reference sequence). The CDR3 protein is CSARGVGGDTQYF. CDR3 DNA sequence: TGCAGTGCTAGAGGTGTTGGCGGAGATACGCAGTATTTT.

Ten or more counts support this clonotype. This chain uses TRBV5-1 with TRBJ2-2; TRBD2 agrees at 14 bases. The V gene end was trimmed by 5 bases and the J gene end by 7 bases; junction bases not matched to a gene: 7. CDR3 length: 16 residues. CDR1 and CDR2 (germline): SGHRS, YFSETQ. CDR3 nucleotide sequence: TGCGCCAGCAGTTCCGGACTAGCGGGAGGAGTCGGGGAGCTGTTTTTT. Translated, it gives CASSSGLAGGVGELFF.

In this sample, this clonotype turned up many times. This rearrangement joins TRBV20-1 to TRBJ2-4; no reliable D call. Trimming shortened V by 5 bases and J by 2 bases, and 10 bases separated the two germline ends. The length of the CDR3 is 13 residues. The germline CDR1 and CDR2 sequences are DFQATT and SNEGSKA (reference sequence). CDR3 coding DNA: TGCAGTGCTCCCGCTTTCTCCAAAAACATTCAGTACTTC. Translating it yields CSAPAFSKNIQYF.

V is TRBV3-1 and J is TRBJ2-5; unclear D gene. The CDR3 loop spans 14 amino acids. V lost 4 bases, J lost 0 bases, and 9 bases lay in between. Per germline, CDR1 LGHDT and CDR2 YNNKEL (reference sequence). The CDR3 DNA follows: TGTGCCAGCAGCCGCGCCTGGAACCAAGAGACCCAGTACTTC. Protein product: CASSRAWNQETQYF.